These 9 T cell receptor beta chains were all obtained from the same sample, sequenced in a study of regulatory T cells in long-lasting Graves disease. With iRepertoire HTBI primers and Arm-PCR of CDR3 regions, TCR beta libraries were built. TCRdb fed the multiplex PCR reads into MiXCR, producing one record per CDR3 protein. Of hundreds of thousands of distinct CDR3 sequences in the sample, 16% were seen once. Time point denoted: newly diagnosed GD, antithyroid drugs for less than 3 months. Generation of the TCR library employed RNA extracted from PBMCs. The same specimen was also included in a second study, on T cells in Graves' hyperthyroidism and ophthalmopathy.

Sequencing was performed on peripheral blood mononuclear cells (PBMCs), taken at new diagnosis, from a patient treated with antithyroid drugs. The receptors shown here come from a woman aged 40-65 years with Graves disease.

Remarks on this clonotype: Being one base from a much bigger clone, this may be a read error. The gene calls are TRBV5-1 and TRBJ2-5; D unclear. The CDR3 is 15 amino acids. Germline V gives CDR1 SGHRS, CDR2 YFSETQ. V lost 0 bases and J lost 5, with 14 bases in between. DNA of the CDR3: TGCGCCAGCAGCTTGGGGCCGCAGAAGTCGGAGACCCAGTACTTC. Translation: CASSLGPQKSETQYF.

The rearrangement uses TRBV7-9 and TRBJ2-7, with D possibly being TRBD1 (5 bases). Looked up from germline, CDR1 is SEHNR and CDR2 is FQNEAQ (reference sequence). With 0 bases removed from V and 5 bases from J, the gap between germline ends came to 11 bases. The length of the CDR3 is 14 residues. CDR3 sequence reads: CASSLAGQANEQYF. The CDR3, as DNA: TGTGCCAGCAGCTTAGCGGGGCAGGCCAACGAGCAGTACTTC.

This clonotype has at least ten counts. The chain is built from TRBV11-3 and TRBJ1-2; TRBD1 aligns across 7 bases. Losses at the gene ends were 5 bases for V and 4 bases for J; bases not matched to a gene: 4. The CDR3 covers 13 residues. Germline loops: CDR1 SGHNT, CDR2 YENEEA. The CDR3 sequence: CASSRRDSYGYTF. The CDR3 region has the DNA TGTGCCAGCAGCCGCCGGGACAGCTATGGCTACACCTTC. The full variable domain, with the rest looked up from reference TRBV11-3 and TRBJ1-2, is EAGVVQSPRYKIIEKKQPVAFWCNPISGHNTLYWYLQNLGQGPELLIRYENEEAVDDSQLPKDRFSAERLKGVDSTLKIQPAELGDSAVYLCASSRRDSYGYTFGSGTRLTVV.

This clonotype was picked up a small number of times. V gene TRBV20-1 combines with J gene TRBJ2-2; D may be TRBD2 (6 bases). The CDR3 covers 14 residues. Trimming shortened V by 0 bases and J by 7 bases, and 12 bases separated the two germline ends. CDR1 and CDR2 (germline): DFQATT, SNEGSKA (reference sequence). CDR3 amino acids: CSARDGTAVGELFF. As DNA, the CDR3 is TGCAGTGCTAGAGATGGGACTGCCGTCGGGGAGCTGTTTTTT.

This clonotype was seen repeatedly, ten times or more. The chain is built from TRBV18 and TRBJ2-7; D tentatively reads TRBD1 or TRBD2 (5 bases each). V was trimmed by 1 base and J by 2 bases, leaving 21 bases between them. The CDR3 loop spans 18 amino acids. The V gene's germline CDR1 is KGHSH and CDR2 LQKENI. This CDR3 is CASSPQARGWDGTYEQYF. The CDR3 DNA sequence: TGTGCCAGCTCACCACAGGCCCGAGGCTGGGACGGCACCTACGAGCAGTACTTC.

This clonotype came up many times. The chain carries TRBV5-1 and TRBJ2-2; D may be TRBD1 (5 bases). The CDR3 runs 16 residues. V shed 4 bases and J shed 6 bases, with 19 bases lying between them. Germline CDR1 SGHRS, CDR2 YFSETQ. The CDR3 nucleotides read TGCGCCAGCAGCCTATCCCGCAGGGTTCGTCCCGGGGAGCTGTTTTTT. Residues: CASSLSRRVRPGELFF.

In this sample, this clonotype turned up a few times. V is TRBV19 and J is TRBJ1-2, with 7 bases matching TRBD1. Germline V gene lookup returns CDR1 LNHDA and CDR2 SQIVND (reference sequence). The length of the CDR3 is 14 residues. J gave up 2 bases and V 3 bases, and 3 bases lay outside the gene matches. This chain's CDR3 is CASSIQGVNYGYTF. The CDR3, as DNA: TGTGCCAGTAGTATCCAGGGGGTAAACTATGGCTACACCTTC.

The table lists this clonotype with many counts. J is TRBJ2-3 and V is TRBV28; D not certain. This CDR3 spans 11 amino acids. Deletions cut 6 bases from V and 5 bases from J, with 6 bases between. Germline values: CDR1 MDHEN, CDR2 SYDVKM. The CDR3 DNA reads as TGTGCCAGCAGATCTTTAGATACGCAGTATTTT. Amino acid sequence: CASRSLDTQYF.

This clonotype was detected a few times. The V call is TRBV20-1, the J call TRBJ1-5, with D unclear. There are 16 residues in the CDR3. Germline values: CDR1 DFQATT, CDR2 SNEGSKA (reference sequence). The V and J ends lost 3 bases and 5 bases respectively, with 20 bases between them. The CDR3 here is CSASPVAGSVDQPQHF. CDR3 nucleotide sequence: TGCAGTGCTAGCCCCGTAGCGGGGAGTGTGGATCAGCCCCAGCATTTT.